Below are 18 T cell receptor beta chains sequenced from a single sample in a study of beta chain features in type 1 diabetes. Investigators reverse transcribed all isolated RNA, so they sequenced expressed TCRB transcripts. Profiled with immunoSEQ multiplex PCR; TCRdb holds only in-frame clones, not every one. The sample carries 150,000 or so clones, under 60% recorded once. Sequenced sample: Tregs from blood. These receptors all come from a young man in good health.

The chain links TRBV27 to TRBJ2-5, with 9 nucleotides matching TRBD1. Germline values: CDR1 MNHEY, CDR2 SMNVEV (reference sequence). The CDR3 has 15 residues. The J segment lost 5 bases and the V segment lost 2 bases, leaving 6 bases of the junction unmatched. Written as DNA, the CDR3 is TGTGCCAGCAGTTTAAGAACAGGGGGCCCGGAGACCCAGTACTTC. Translation: CASSLRTGGPETQYF.

The J gene is TRBJ1-2, the V gene TRBV4-2; 10 bases align to TRBD1. CDR1 is LGHNA and CDR2 is YNFKEQ in the germline V gene. This CDR3 spans 17 amino acids. Germline trimming cut 0 bases from V and 8 bases from J; bases unmatched to any gene: 12. CDR3 sequence reads: CASSQDLGQGGVRGYTF. CDR3 coding DNA: TGTGCCAGCAGCCAAGATTTAGGACAGGGGGGCGTTCGAGGCTACACCTTC.

This clone was seen only a few times. The DNA of the CDR3 is TGTGCCAGCAGTTTAATAGACAGTCCGGAGCAGTTCTTC. Translation gives CASSLIDSPEQFF. The chain employs TRBV27 and TRBJ2-1, with D maybe TRBD1 (5 bases). The V end lost 2 bases, the J end lost 10 bases, and 12 bases lay between the germline ends. Germline CDR1 and CDR2: MNHEY and SMNVEV (reference sequence). The CDR3 is 13 amino acids.

The chain recombines TRBV28 with TRBJ1-5, with 8 positions matching TRBD1. CDR3 length: 14 amino acids. Germline CDR1 and CDR2: MDHEN and SYDVKM. V dropped 7 bases and J dropped 4; count of bases not matched to a gene: 6. The CDR3 DNA reads TGTGCCAGCAAATTGACAGGGGCTAATCAGCCCCAGCATTTT. Translated, it gives CASKLTGANQPQHF.

The chain uses TRBV7-2 and TRBJ2-1; TRBD1 matches at 8 bases. The CDR3 is 14 residues long. The V segment lost 7 bases and the J segment 8 bases; nucleotides outside the gene matches: 10. Germline V gene data show CDR1 as SGHTA and CDR2 as FQGNSA. The CDR3 sequence: CASTTGGLGYEQFF. The CDR3 DNA is TGTGCCAGCACTACAGGGGGGCTCGGGTATGAGCAGTTCTTC.

The chain employs TRBV29-1 and TRBJ2-2; TRBD2 agrees at 10 bases. The ends lost 4 bases at V and 4 bases at J; junction bases unmatched: 6. Germline CDR1 is SQVTM and CDR2 is ANQGSEA. There are 15 residues in the CDR3. The CDR3 here is CSVVLAGEGTGELFF. The CDR3 DNA follows: TGCAGCGTTGTGCTAGCGGGAGAGGGCACCGGGGAGCTGTTTTTT.

The chain combines TRBV5-4 with TRBJ2-7, with a tentative D call TRBD2 (6 bases). The CDR3 has 14 residues. The V gene's germline CDR1 is SGHNT and CDR2 YYREEE (reference sequence). Between the trimmed V and J ends, which lost 4 bases and 6 bases, there was a span of 17 bases. CDR3 DNA sequence: TGTGCCAGCAGCCGACCGGGACTTTCGGCCGAGCAGTACTTC. Amino acid sequence: CASSRPGLSAEQYF. Together with reference TRBV5-4 and TRBJ2-7, the CDR3 gives the full variable domain: ETGVTQSPTHLIKTRGQQVTLRCSSQSGHNTVSWYQQALGQGPQFIFQYYREEENGRGNFPPRFSGLQFPNYSSELNVNALELDDSALYLCASSRPGLSAEQYFGPGTRLTVT.

The genes are TRBV7-2 and TRBJ2-5; TRBD2 matches 16 bases. This CDR3 is 16 amino acids long. V dropped 5 bases and J dropped 10; count of bases not matched to a gene: 10. Germline loops: CDR1 SGHTA, CDR2 FQGNSA. CDR3 sequence reads: CASSQTGTSGGVNQYF. The CDR3 coding sequence is TGTGCCAGCAGCCAGACCGGGACTAGCGGGGGGGTAAACCAGTACTTC.

The chain has TRBV5-1 and TRBJ2-7; 10 bases map to TRBD1. Losses at the gene ends were 0 bases for V and 5 bases for J; bases not matched to a gene: 5. Germline CDR1 and CDR2: SGHRS and YFSETQ. The length of the CDR3 is 15 residues. This CDR3 is CASSLAGTGVDEQYF. DNA of the CDR3: TGCGCCAGCAGCTTGGCCGGGACAGGGGTCGACGAGCAGTACTTC.

The CDR3 reads CASSQGSERSYEQYF. DNA of the CDR3: TGCGCCAGCAGCCAAGGTAGCGAGCGCTCCTACGAGCAGTACTTC. The chain couples TRBV4-3 to TRBJ2-5, with D perhaps TRBD2 (5 bases). The J call may be wrong; the DNA end is better matched by TRBJ2-7. Germline V gives CDR1 LGHNA, CDR2 YSLEER. The CDR3 contains 15 residues.

The chain carries TRBV7-2 and TRBJ2-3, with 7 bases lining up with TRBD1. Trimming took 4 bases from V and 2 from J; bases not matched to a gene: 6. CDR3 length equals 15 residues. Germline-derived CDR1 and CDR2 are SGHTA and FQGNSA. CDR3 loop: CASSSTGRFTDTQYF. In DNA, the CDR3 is TGTGCCAGCAGCTCGACAGGGCGTTTCACAGATACGCAGTATTTT.

V gene TRBV6-5 combines with J gene TRBJ2-7, with 8 bases aligning to TRBD2. In germline, CDR1 is MNHEY, CDR2 SVGAGI. The trim removed 11 bases at V and 3 bases at J, leaving 12 bases unmatched. The CDR3 length is 14 residues. The CDR3 is CAVRGAGAFYEQYF. Written as DNA, the CDR3 is TGTGCCGTCAGGGGAGCGGGAGCTTTCTACGAGCAGTACTTC.

The chain links TRBV27 to TRBJ1-1; D perhaps matches TRBD1 (5 bases). The CDR3 has 15 amino acids. V lost 6 bases and J 5 bases, leaving 19 bases between the germline ends. Germline values: CDR1 MNHEY, CDR2 SMNVEV (reference sequence). The CDR3 reads CASSVLGGGLTEAFF. CDR3 nucleotides: TGTGCCAGCAGCGTATTGGGGGGGGGATTGACTGAAGCTTTCTTT.

The chain recombines TRBV5-6 with TRBJ2-1; no clear D. Germline V gene sequence: CDR1 SGHDT, CDR2 YYEEEE. The CDR3 totals 11 residues. V was trimmed by 0 bases and J by 10 bases, leaving 5 bases between them. Here the CDR3 DNA reads TGTGCCAGCAGCTTGGACTACGAGCAGTTCTTC. Encoded protein: CASSLDYEQFF.

The V gene is TRBV28, the J gene TRBJ2-7, with 11 nucleotides matching TRBD1. Per germline, CDR1 MDHEN and CDR2 SYDVKM. The CDR3 runs 14 residues. Unmatched junction bases numbered 5, after V lost 6 bases and J lost 4 bases. CDR3 region: CASSPGQGGYEQYF. CDR3 bases: TGTGCCAGCAGCCCGGGACAGGGGGGGTACGAGCAGTACTTC.

This clone is a singleton in its sample. The rearrangement uses TRBV7-2 and TRBJ2-2; TRBD1 matches at 7 bases. From germline, CDR1 is SGHTA and CDR2 FQGNSA. The ends lost 2 bases at V and 6 bases at J; junction bases unmatched: 9. This CDR3 region has 16 residues. CDR3 DNA sequence: TGTGCCAGCAGCTTAAGGGGCAGGGGGTTATCCGGGGAGCTGTTTTTT. This codes for CASSLRGRGLSGELFF.

The chain carries TRBV9 and TRBJ2-2; D unclear. Germline assignment: CDR1 SGDLS and CDR2 YYNGEE. The CDR3 spans 15 residues. With 4 bases removed from V and 4 bases from J, the gap between germline ends came to 14 bases. CDR3 nucleotide sequence: TGTGCCAGCAGCTACCTATCCACGGGCACCGGGGAGCTGTTTTTT. Encoded protein: CASSYLSTGTGELFF.

This clone was seen just once. The DNA of the CDR3 is TGTGCCAGCAGCTTTGGGGGGGATCATGGCTACACCTTC. Amino acids: CASSFGGDHGYTF. The chain combines TRBV9 with TRBJ1-2; tentatively, D is TRBD1 (5 bases). This CDR3 is built from 13 residues. Germline V gene lookup returns CDR1 SGDLS and CDR2 YYNGEE. V was cut by 4 bases and J by 6 bases, with 13 bases left in between.